These 29 T cell receptor beta chains share one sample of origin, sequenced in a study of shared clonotypes between healthy human individuals (dated by TCRdb to the early 2020s). Library prep was done by the immunoSEQ multiplex PCR assay. Entries here come from immuneACCESS through TCRdb and include only in-frame sequences with V and J called. Some clones fail to appear in such tables; in the studies checked, an unresolved V gene covers under half of the shortfall, and the cause of the remainder is unknown. The sample table holds approximately 980,000 clones, of which over 75% were seen once. The ten largest clones represent about 1.5% of the sample. Sequences were obtained from memory CD4+ T cells sorted from blood. The sample's cell subset or site label, in plain terms: CD45RA-negative fraction. All receptors derive from a man between 18 and 35 years old in good health.

V and J are TRBV27 and TRBJ2-2; weak D call: TRBD1 (6 bases). V lost 5 bases, J lost 0 bases, and 10 bases lay in between. CDR1 is MNHEY, CDR2 SMNVEV, per germline (reference sequence). The CDR3 is made up of 15 amino acids. CDR3 sequence: CASSQQGANTGELFF. Written as DNA, the CDR3 is TGTGCCAGCAGTCAACAGGGAGCGAACACCGGGGAGCTGTTTTTT.

As to this clone: One end of the junction fails to match germline, which may point to a read error. The chain carries TRBV5-4 and TRBJ2-2; 7 positions match TRBD1. This CDR3 contains 15 residues. CDR1 is SGHNT, CDR2 YYREEE, per germline (reference sequence). CDR3 DNA: TGTGCCAGCAGCTTGCAACAGGGGAACTCCGGGGAGCTGTTTTTT. Amino acid sequence: CASSLQQGNSGELFF.

This chain uses TRBV6-5 with TRBJ1-4; a possible D gene is TRBD1 (5 bases). Germline V lookup: CDR1 MNHEY, CDR2 SVGAGI. The CDR3 extends over 12 amino acids. Trimming took off 11 bases at V and 8 bases at J, with 15 bases between the two ends. CDR3 DNA: TGTGCCGCCGGGGGAGGAGGAGAAAAACTGTTTTTT. Protein sequence: CAAGGGGEKLFF.

This clone has just one count. This sequence joins TRBV4-1 and TRBJ1-2; TRBD1 is a possible D gene (6 bases). In germline, CDR1 is MGHRA, CDR2 YSYEKL. This CDR3 has 14 residues. V lost 4 bases and J 0 bases, leaving 9 bases between the germline ends. The DNA of the CDR3 is TGCGCCAGCAGCCCAGGGGAAGCTAACTATGGCTACACCTTC. Translating it yields CASSPGEANYGYTF.

The CDR3 spells CASSFPPGGPDTQYF. CDR3 coding DNA: TGTGCCAGCAGTTTCCCTCCCGGAGGACCAGATACGCAGTATTTT. V is TRBV28 and J is TRBJ2-3; TRBD2 is a possible D gene (5 bases). The CDR3 has 15 amino acids. Germline assignment: CDR1 MDHEN and CDR2 SYDVKM. Deletions cut 3 bases from V and 4 bases from J, with 14 bases between. Looking up the rest from reference TRBV28 and TRBJ2-3 gives the full variable domain: DVKVTQSSRYLVKRTGEKVFLECVQDMDHENMFWYRQDPGLGLRLIYFSYDVKMKEKGDIPEGYSVSREKKERFSLILESASTNQTSMYLCASSFPPGGPDTQYFGPGTRLTVL.

This clone was detected a few times. This sequence joins TRBV19 and TRBJ1-1; 10 nucleotides match TRBD1. V was pared by 9 bases and J by 4 bases, with 14 bases of the junction left unmatched. The CDR3 has 16 residues. The germline V gene encodes CDR1 LNHDA and CDR2 SQIVND (reference sequence). CDR3 in DNA: TGTGCCAGCAAACCGGGACAGGGGAGGATAGGCACTGAAGCTTTCTTT. It codes for CASKPGQGRIGTEAFF.

V gene TRBV5-1 combines with J gene TRBJ1-2; 8 positions agree with TRBD1. J was trimmed by 8 bases and V by 4 bases; bases with no gene match: 13. The V gene's germline CDR1 is SGHRS and CDR2 YFSETQ. The CDR3 consists of 15 residues. The CDR3 DNA reads TGCGCCAGCAGCCCGGACAGGGAACCCATGAGAGGCTACACCTTC. Translation gives CASSPDREPMRGYTF.

This clone was detected a few times. The gene calls are TRBV28 and TRBJ1-1; 10 bases agree with TRBD1. Germline V gene data show CDR1 as MDHEN and CDR2 as SYDVKM. The CDR3 totals 15 residues. J lost 3 bases, V lost 6 bases, and 7 bases had no gene match. In DNA, the CDR3 is TGTGCCAGCAGCCAAGGGGGACAGGGGCACACTGAAGCTTTCTTT. Translating gives CASSQGGQGHTEAFF.

This clone was recorded only once. The J gene is TRBJ2-7, the V gene TRBV7-2, with 13 bases lining up with TRBD2. Trimming removed 0 bases from V and 6 bases from J; junction bases left unmatched: 8. Germline assignment: CDR1 SGHTA and CDR2 FQGNSA. CDR3 size: 17 residues. CDR3 DNA sequence: TGTGCCAGCAGCTTAGCCCTCGGACTAGCGGGAGACGTCGAGCAGTACTTC. It specifies CASSLALGLAGDVEQYF.

This clone was detected a few times. This chain links TRBV28 with TRBJ2-2; TRBD1 agrees at 7 bases. V lost 5 bases, J lost 4 bases, and 7 bases stayed unmatched. The CDR3 length is 15 residues. Per germline, CDR1 MDHEN and CDR2 SYDVKM. The CDR3 spells CASSLPGQITGELFF. The DNA for the CDR3 is TGTGCCAGCAGTCTGCCGGGACAGATCACCGGGGAGCTGTTTTTT.

The chain has TRBV5-4 and TRBJ2-2; 7 bases fit TRBD1. From germline, CDR1 is SGHNT and CDR2 YYREEE (reference sequence). Trimming took 3 bases from V and 4 from J; bases not matched to a gene: 9. This CDR3 spans 16 amino acids. The CDR3 DNA reads TGTGCCAGCAGCTCTAAAAAGACAGGGACCACCGGGGAGCTGTTTTTT. Encoded protein: CASSSKKTGTTGELFF.

V usage is TRBV5-5 and J usage is TRBJ1-2; 7 bases map to TRBD1. Germline-derived CDR1 and CDR2 are SGHKS and YYEKEE (reference sequence). The trim removed 4 bases at V and 4 bases at J, leaving 7 bases unmatched. This CDR3 comprises 14 residues. The CDR3 loop reads CASSPDRLPYGYTF. As DNA, the CDR3 is TGTGCCAGCAGCCCGGACAGGCTCCCCTATGGCTACACCTTC.

The chain carries TRBV2 and TRBJ1-3; D uncertain. CDR3 length: 15 residues. Germline V lookup: CDR1 SNHLY, CDR2 FYNNEI. V was clipped by 7 bases and J by 2 bases, with 15 bases between them. Written as DNA, the CDR3 is TGTGCCAGCACCAATACTGACCAGGCTGGAAACACCATATATTTT. This encodes CASTNTDQAGNTIYF.

This clone was seen only a few times. As DNA, the CDR3 is TGTGCCAGCACCCCCTCCCCCCTCCCCTACGAGCAGTACTTC. Amino acids: CASTPSPLPYEQYF. This chain joins TRBV5-6 and TRBJ2-7; no reliable D call. Trimming stripped 6 bases from V and 2 bases from J, with 15 bases between. CDR1 and CDR2 from the germline V gene are SGHDT and YYEEEE. CDR3 length equals 14 residues.

V and J are TRBV30 and TRBJ1-2, with 7 bases identical to TRBD1. This CDR3 is 13 amino acids long. Germline assignment: CDR1 GTSNPN and CDR2 SVGIG (reference sequence). With 0 bases clipped from V and 8 bases from J, the junction kept 6 bases outside the gene matches. The CDR3 sequence is CAWSVNRGLGYTF. The DNA of the CDR3 is TGTGCCTGGAGTGTAAACAGGGGTCTAGGCTACACCTTC.

The chain combines TRBV1 with TRBJ1-2; the table's D call of TRBD1 was not tested on the DNA. TRBV1 is annotated as a pseudogene. The CDR3 sequence is 17 residues long. The CDR3 DNA is TGCACCAGCAGCCAAGATAAGGCGGCAGGGGGCGGAGGTGGCTACACCTTC. It yields the protein CTSSQDKAAGGGGGYTF.

Only one count was recorded for this clone. The chain employs TRBV12-5 and TRBJ1-2, with D perhaps matching TRBD1 (5 bases). The germline CDR1 and CDR2 sequences are LGHNT and FRNRAP. Trimming took off 2 bases at V and 8 bases at J, with 18 bases between the two ends. The CDR3 sequence is 15 residues long. The CDR3 spells CASGLPIRVGEGYTF. CDR3 bases: TGTGCTAGTGGTTTGCCGATCAGGGTTGGGGAAGGCTACACCTTC.

CDR3 protein: CASSYSDLANTEAFF. As DNA, the CDR3 is TGTGCCAGCAGTTACTCGGACCTGGCTAACACTGAAGCTTTCTTT. V gene TRBV6-5 combines with J gene TRBJ1-1, with D hard to call. The CDR3 has 15 residues. The germline V gene has CDR1 MNHEY and CDR2 SVGAGI. V lost 0 bases and J lost 2, with 10 bases in between.

The V call is TRBV6-1, the J call TRBJ1-5; TRBD1 aligns across 9 bases. The CDR3 contains 13 residues. V shed 4 bases and J 14 bases; nucleotides not matched to a gene: 9. Germline V gene sequence: CDR1 MNHNS, CDR2 SASEGT. In DNA form, the CDR3 reads TGTGCCAGCAGTGCTATTTTACAGGGGGCGAAGCATTTT. Translated: CASSAILQGAKHF.

At least ten counts were recorded for this clone. The rearrangement joins TRBV5-1 to TRBJ2-7; 7 bases match TRBD1. Trimming removed 4 bases from V and 6 bases from J; junction bases left unmatched: 10. CDR1 and CDR2 from the germline V gene are SGHRS and YFSETQ. The CDR3 loop spans 14 amino acids. CDR3 loop: CASSPGQPGGEQYF. The CDR3 DNA is TGCGCCAGCAGCCCGGGACAGCCTGGGGGCGAGCAGTACTTC. The whole variable domain, filled in from reference TRBV5-1 and TRBJ2-7, reads KAGVTQTPRYLIKTRGQQVTLSCSPISGHRSVSWYQQTPGQGLQFLFEYFSETQRNKGNFPGRFSGRQFSNSRSEMNVSTLELGDSALYLCASSPGQPGGEQYFGPGTRLTVT.

The chain combines TRBV9 with TRBJ1-5; the D gene is possibly TRBD1 (5 bases). V was shortened by 10 bases and J by 0 bases, with 14 bases between the two germline ends. This CDR3 is 14 amino acids long. Germline V gives CDR1 SGDLS, CDR2 YYNGEE. DNA of the CDR3: TGTGCCTCAAGCCGAGGGGCTAGCAATCAGCCCCAGCATTTT. It codes for CASSRGASNQPQHF.

This chain uses TRBV7-9 with TRBJ1-1, with D uncertain. The CDR3 contains 13 residues. Germline lookup yields CDR1 SEHNR and CDR2 FQNEAQ (reference sequence). Trimming stripped 3 bases from V and 2 bases from J, with 7 bases between. CDR3 residues: CASSFSPNTEAFF. The CDR3 DNA reads as TGTGCCAGCAGCTTTAGTCCCAACACTGAAGCTTTCTTT.

Only one count was recorded for this clone. The V call is TRBV7-6, the J call TRBJ1-6, with D possibly being TRBD1 (5 bases). The ends were cut back, 0 bases at V and 10 bases at J, with 10 bases in the middle. The CDR3 consists of 14 residues. Germline values: CDR1 SGHVS, CDR2 FNYEAQ. CDR3 coding DNA: TGTGCCAGCAGCTTAGCGGGGCGGGACTCACCCCTCCACTTT. Protein product: CASSLAGRDSPLHF. The variable domain in full, with the rest retrieved from reference TRBV7-6 and TRBJ1-6, is GAGVSQSPRYKVTKRGQDVALRCDPISGHVSLYWYRQALGQGPEFLTYFNYEAQQDKSGLPNDRFSAERPEGSISTLTIQRTEQRDSAMYRCASSLAGRDSPLHFGNGTRLTVT.

This chain links TRBV11-2 with TRBJ2-5; 12 positions match TRBD2. Trimming cost V 2 bases and J 4 bases; bases outside gene matches: 2. The germline V gene encodes CDR1 SGHAT and CDR2 FQNNGV. The CDR3 is 15 residues long. Written as DNA, the CDR3 is TGTGCCAGCAGCTTAAGGACTAGCGGGGCAGAGACCCAGTACTTC. Translated: CASSLRTSGAETQYF. The full variable domain, its missing parts supplied by reference TRBV11-2 and TRBJ2-5, is EAGVAQSPRYKIIEKRQSVAFWCNPISGHATLYWYQQILGQGPKLLIQFQNNGVVDDSQLPKDRFSAERLKGVDSTLKIQPAKLEDSAVYLCASSLRTSGAETQYFGPGTRLLVL.

The rearrangement uses TRBV4-3 and TRBJ2-2; unclear D gene. CDR3 size: 16 residues. Germline V gene data show CDR1 as LGHNA and CDR2 as YSLEER. With 0 bases removed from V and 4 bases from J, the gap between germline ends came to 12 bases. The CDR3 sequence is CASSQDDLKGTGELFF. The CDR3 coding sequence is TGCGCCAGCAGCCAAGACGACTTAAAGGGCACCGGGGAGCTGTTTTTT.

On this clone: This likely traces to a read error, being one base from a far larger clone. This chain uses TRBV2 with TRBJ1-4; 9 bases are a match to TRBD1. Looked up from germline, CDR1 is SNHLY and CDR2 is FYNNEI. The CDR3 contains 13 residues. Trimming took 6 bases from V and 8 from J; bases not matched to a gene: 4. Here the CDR3 DNA reads TGTGCCAGCAGGGGACAGGGAAGAGAAAAACTGTTTTTT. This translates into CASRGQGREKLFF.

This clone has a count of ten or more. The chain carries TRBV5-6 and TRBJ1-4; TRBD1 might be the D (6 bases). V gave up 4 bases and J gave up 8 bases, with 12 bases separating them. Germline CDR1 reads SGHDT; CDR2 reads YYEEEE. This CDR3 spans 13 amino acids. The CDR3 sequence: CASSLDRGEKLFF. DNA of the CDR3: TGTGCCAGCAGCCTAGATAGGGGGGAAAAACTGTTTTTT.

J is TRBJ2-7 and V is TRBV4-1; TRBD2 matches 14 bases. CDR1 is MGHRA and CDR2 is YSYEKL in the germline V gene. The V and J ends lost 3 bases and 4 bases, in that order; junction bases with no gene match: 2. CDR3 size: 15 residues. DNA for the CDR3: TGCGCCAGCAGCCATGGACTAGCGGGAGGTTACGAGCAGTACTTC. Protein sequence: CASSHGLAGGYEQYF.

The rearrangement uses TRBV29-1 and TRBJ2-5, with TRBD1 as a possible D gene (8 bases). Matching the DNA end better, TRBJ2-7 makes the J call doubtful. The CDR3 has 14 amino acids. Germline V gene data show CDR1 as SQVTM and CDR2 as ANQGSEA. The chain's CDR3 is CSVDGQGGSYEQYF. CDR3 DNA: TGCAGCGTAGACGGACAGGGAGGGTCCTACGAGCAGTACTTC.